The rows below give T cell receptor beta chains drawn from one sample of a study of graft-versus-host responses after intestinal transplantation. Assay: immunoSEQ multiplex PCR; the TCRdb copy retains only in-frame clones and omits some. The sample contains roughly 99,000 clones, roughly 89% of which appear only once. Which antigens these TCRs recognize remains unknown. The specimen was unstimulated CD4+ T cells sorted from spleen or lymph node cells, collected before transplant. The source of these receptors is a human donor who was the organ donor for an intestinal transplant. CDR3s include the opening cysteine and the closing phenylalanine or tryptophan. The D gene is left open where the match is weak. Where a row states a size, it is once, few, many or the class of an expanded clone; other rows omit it.

CDR3 DNA: TGTGCCAGCAGCTTAGGGCATCGGAACACTGAAGCTTTCTTT
CDR3 protein: CASSLGHRNTEAFF
V gene: TRBV7-2
D gene: NA
clone size: NA
J gene: TRBJ1-1

CDR3 DNA: TGCGCCAGCAGTCCCGGGACAGGGCCCTGGGAGCAGCCCCAGCATTTT
CDR3 protein: CASSPGTGPWEQPQHF
V gene: TRBV27
D gene: TRBD1
clone size: NA
J gene: TRBJ1-5

CDR3 DNA: TGTGCCAGCAGCAAAGGAACCGGTATCTATGGCTACACCTTC
CDR3 protein: CASSKGTGIYGYTF
V gene: TRBV21-1
D gene: NA
clone size: NA
J gene: TRBJ1-2

CDR3 DNA: TGTGCCAGCAGTACAGGGGTCTCTCAGCCCCAGCATTTT
CDR3 protein: CASSTGVSQPQHF
V gene: TRBV28
D gene: TRBD1
clone size: once
J gene: TRBJ1-5

CDR3 DNA: TGCGCCAGCAGCCAAGCCGGGGGCGGGCCAGAGACCCAGTACTTC
CDR3 protein: CASSQAGGGPETQYF
V gene: TRBV4-1
D gene: NA
clone size: NA
J gene: TRBJ2-5

CDR3 DNA: TGTGCCAGCAGCTTTTGGGGGGCGGCTCAAGAGACCCAGTACTTC
CDR3 protein: CASSFWGAAQETQYF
V gene: TRBV5-5
D gene: NA
clone size: NA
J gene: TRBJ2-5

CDR3 DNA: TGTGCCAGCTCACCACGGGACAGATCGGCCGGGGCCAACGTCCTGACTTTC
CDR3 protein: CASSPRDRSAGANVLTF
V gene: TRBV18
D gene: TRBD1
clone size: NA
J gene: TRBJ2-6

CDR3 DNA: TGTGCCAGCAGCTTCTCGGGACTGGCCTACAATGAGCAGTTCTTC
CDR3 protein: CASSFSGLAYNEQFF
V gene: TRBV11-1
D gene: NA
clone size: once
J gene: TRBJ2-1

CDR3 DNA: TGTGCCAGCCTCTGGGGGGCAGGCTCTGGAAACACCATATATTTT
CDR3 protein: CASLWGAGSGNTIYF
V gene: TRBV6-1
D gene: NA
clone size: NA
J gene: TRBJ1-3

CDR3 DNA: TGTGCCAGCAGCAAATGGGACAGGTATAATTCACCCCTCCACTTT
CDR3 protein: CASSKWDRYNSPLHF
V gene: TRBV5-4
D gene: TRBD1
clone size: NA
J gene: TRBJ1-6

CDR3 DNA: TGTGCCAGCAGAGGGGGAGAAGCTTTCTTT
CDR3 protein: CASRGGEAFF
V gene: TRBV2
D gene: NA
clone size: NA
J gene: TRBJ1-1

CDR3 DNA: TGTGCCAGCAGCTTCTCATCTCGGGTGTGGGAGACCCAGTACTTC
CDR3 protein: CASSFSSRVWETQYF
V gene: TRBV11-2
D gene: NA
clone size: NA
J gene: TRBJ2-5

CDR3 DNA: TGTGCCAGCAGTCCGACTAGTAGGCAGGTCTCCTACGAGCAGTACTTC
CDR3 protein: CASSPTSRQVSYEQYF
V gene: TRBV6-6
D gene: NA
clone size: few
J gene: TRBJ2-7

CDR3 DNA: TGTGCCAGCAGCGCCGCGGGGGGAGGAGCTGAGACCCAGTACTTC
CDR3 protein: CASSAAGGGAETQYF
V gene: TRBV5-5
D gene: TRBD2
clone size: NA
J gene: TRBJ2-5

CDR3 DNA: TGTGCCAGCACCAAGGGAGGGACCTCCGACTCTGGGGCCAACGTCCTGACTTTC
CDR3 protein: CASTKGGTSDSGANVLTF
V gene: TRBV9
D gene: TRBD2
clone size: NA
J gene: TRBJ2-6

CDR3 DNA: TGTGCTAGTGCCCGAGGACAGGGAAACACCATATATTTT
CDR3 protein: CASARGQGNTIYF
V gene: TRBV12-5
D gene: NA
clone size: few
J gene: TRBJ1-3

CDR3 DNA: TGTGCCAGCAGCAAAAGTAACTATGGCTACACCTTC
CDR3 protein: CASSKSNYGYTF
V gene: TRBV9
D gene: NA
clone size: NA
J gene: TRBJ1-2

CDR3 DNA: TGTGCCAGCAGCTTAGATGCGACAGGAGCCAACACTGAAGCTTTCTTT
CDR3 protein: CASSLDATGANTEAFF
V gene: TRBV7-2
D gene: NA
clone size: NA
J gene: TRBJ1-1

CDR3 DNA: TGTGCCAGCAGCTTAGGGACAGGGAATAAGGCTAATGAAAAACTGTTTTTT
CDR3 protein: CASSLGTGNKANEKLFF
V gene: TRBV7-9
D gene: TRBD1
clone size: once
J gene: TRBJ1-4

CDR3 DNA: TGTGCCAGCAGGATTCAGGGTCAGGGGTGGTTCTTC
CDR3 protein: CASRIQGQGWFF
V gene: TRBV6-4
D gene: NA
clone size: once
J gene: TRBJ2-1

CDR3 DNA: TGTGCCAGCAGCGTAGCGTTTACCGGGGAGCTGTTTTTT
CDR3 protein: CASSVAFTGELFF
V gene: TRBV9
D gene: NA
clone size: NA
J gene: TRBJ2-2

CDR3 DNA: TGTGCCAGCAGCGTAGCGGCAGGGAGGTCAGATACGCAGTATTTT
CDR3 protein: CASSVAAGRSDTQYF
V gene: TRBV9
D gene: NA
clone size: NA
J gene: TRBJ2-3

CDR3 DNA: TGTGCCAGCAGCGTGGGACTAGCGGGGGGGTACAATGAGCAGTTCTTC
CDR3 protein: CASSVGLAGGYNEQFF
V gene: TRBV9
D gene: TRBD2
clone size: NA
J gene: TRBJ2-1

CDR3 DNA: TGTGCCAGCAGCCGGGACAGGGGGCATGATGAAAAACTGTTTTTT
CDR3 protein: CASSRDRGHDEKLFF
V gene: TRBV5-4
D gene: TRBD1
clone size: few
J gene: TRBJ1-4

CDR3 DNA: TGCGCCAGCAGCCGAGGGGACACTGAAGCTTTCTTT
CDR3 protein: CASSRGDTEAFF
V gene: TRBV5-1
D gene: NA
clone size: NA
J gene: TRBJ1-1

CDR3 DNA: TGCAGCGTCTCCGGGACAGACATGAACACTGAAGCTTTCTTT
CDR3 protein: CSVSGTDMNTEAFF
V gene: TRBV29-1
D gene: TRBD1
clone size: NA
J gene: TRBJ1-1

CDR3 DNA: TGTGCCAGCAGGCCCACTAGCGCGAGCCCCTACAATGAGCAGTTCTTC
CDR3 protein: CASRPTSASPYNEQFF
V gene: TRBV5-4
D gene: TRBD2
clone size: NA
J gene: TRBJ2-1

CDR3 DNA: TGCGCCAGCCACCTCCAGGGGGCGACTAATTCACCCCTCCACTTT
CDR3 protein: CASHLQGATNSPLHF
V gene: TRBV4-1
D gene: TRBD1
clone size: NA
J gene: TRBJ1-6

CDR3 DNA: TGCGCCAGCAGCCAAGAAGGAGACCTGGCCTACAATGAGCAGTTCTTC
CDR3 protein: CASSQEGDLAYNEQFF
V gene: TRBV4-1
D gene: NA
clone size: NA
J gene: TRBJ2-1

CDR3 DNA: TGTGCCAGCAGCTTTTCTAGGACGCGACAGGGTCTTTATGAAAAACTGTTTTTT
CDR3 protein: CASSFSRTRQGLYEKLFF
V gene: TRBV7-8
D gene: TRBD1
clone size: once
J gene: TRBJ1-4

CDR3 DNA: TGCGCCAGCAGCTTGGGGACAGACATCCAAGAGACCCAGTACTTC
CDR3 protein: CASSLGTDIQETQYF
V gene: TRBV5-1
D gene: NA
clone size: NA
J gene: TRBJ2-5

CDR3 DNA: TGTGCCAGCAGTGACCCTATGACAGGGGGCAGGACTGAAGCTTTCTTT
CDR3 protein: CASSDPMTGGRTEAFF
V gene: TRBV6-1
D gene: TRBD1
clone size: few
J gene: TRBJ1-1

CDR3 DNA: TGCGCCAGCAGCCAACTGGGACAGGGAAACACCATATATTTT
CDR3 protein: CASSQLGQGNTIYF
V gene: TRBV4-1
D gene: TRBD1
clone size: NA
J gene: TRBJ1-3

CDR3 DNA: TGCGCCAGCAGTTCCCTGACCTCCGATACGCAGTATTTT
CDR3 protein: CASSSLTSDTQYF
V gene: TRBV5-1
D gene: NA
clone size: few
J gene: TRBJ2-3

CDR3 DNA: TGTGCCAGCAGACGGACTAGCGTAGGCTACGAGCAGTACTTC
CDR3 protein: CASRRTSVGYEQYF
V gene: TRBV28
D gene: TRBD2
clone size: NA
J gene: TRBJ2-7

CDR3 DNA: TGTGCCAGCAGCTTGGGGGGGAGAACCTACAATGAGCAGTTCTTC
CDR3 protein: CASSLGGRTYNEQFF
V gene: TRBV5-4
D gene: NA
clone size: NA
J gene: TRBJ2-1

CDR3 DNA: TGTGCCAGCAGGCTAGCGGGGGGGCGGGATACGCAGTATTTT
CDR3 protein: CASRLAGGRDTQYF
V gene: TRBV6-6
D gene: TRBD2
clone size: NA
J gene: TRBJ2-3

CDR3 DNA: TGTGCCAGCAGTTACGCAGGGAGCGGATCCTACAATGAGCAGTTCTTC
CDR3 protein: CASSYAGSGSYNEQFF
V gene: TRBV6-5
D gene: NA
clone size: NA
J gene: TRBJ2-1

CDR3 DNA: TGTGCCAGCAGTTCCCCCCCGCAGGTGCTCTATGGTGGCTACACCTTC
CDR3 protein: CASSSPPQVLYGGYTF
V gene: TRBV6-5
D gene: NA
clone size: NA
J gene: TRBJ1-2

CDR3 DNA: TGTGCCAGCAGTTTAGAAGGAGTGAACACCGGGGAGCTGTTTTTT
CDR3 protein: CASSLEGVNTGELFF
V gene: TRBV28
D gene: NA
clone size: NA
J gene: TRBJ2-2

CDR3 DNA: TGTGCCAGCAGTGGACTGGACAGGGGGTATGGGGCCAACGTCCTGACTTTC
CDR3 protein: CASSGLDRGYGANVLTF
V gene: TRBV6-1
D gene: TRBD1
clone size: few
J gene: TRBJ2-6